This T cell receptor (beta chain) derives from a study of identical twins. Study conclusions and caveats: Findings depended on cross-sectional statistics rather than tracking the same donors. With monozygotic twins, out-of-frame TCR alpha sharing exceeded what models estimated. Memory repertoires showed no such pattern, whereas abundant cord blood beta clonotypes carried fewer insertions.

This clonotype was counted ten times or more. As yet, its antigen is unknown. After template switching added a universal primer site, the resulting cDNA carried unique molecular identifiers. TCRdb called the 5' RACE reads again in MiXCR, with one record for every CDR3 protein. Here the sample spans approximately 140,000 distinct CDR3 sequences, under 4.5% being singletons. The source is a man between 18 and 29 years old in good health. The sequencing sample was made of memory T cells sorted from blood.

The CDR3: CASSLVVGQQETQYF. CDR3 DNA: TGCGCCAGCAGCTTGGTGGTTGGGCAGCAAGAGACCCAGTACTTC. The genes are TRBV5-1 and TRBJ2-5, with D hard to call. This CDR3 has 15 amino acids. Germline V gene data show CDR1 as SGHRS and CDR2 as YFSETQ. Trimming removed 0 bases from V and 2 bases from J, with 11 bases in between.